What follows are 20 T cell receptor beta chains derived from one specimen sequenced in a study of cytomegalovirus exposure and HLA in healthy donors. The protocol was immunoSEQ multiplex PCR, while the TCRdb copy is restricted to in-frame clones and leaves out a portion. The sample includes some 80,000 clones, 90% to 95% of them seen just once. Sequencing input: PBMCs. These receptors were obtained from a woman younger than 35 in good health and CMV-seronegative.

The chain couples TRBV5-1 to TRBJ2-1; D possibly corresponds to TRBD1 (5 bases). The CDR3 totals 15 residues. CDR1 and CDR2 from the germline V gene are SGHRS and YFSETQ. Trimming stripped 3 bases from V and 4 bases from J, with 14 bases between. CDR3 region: CASSSSPSGYNEQFF. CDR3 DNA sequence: TGCGCCAGCAGCTCGTCACCCTCAGGGTACAATGAGCAGTTCTTC.

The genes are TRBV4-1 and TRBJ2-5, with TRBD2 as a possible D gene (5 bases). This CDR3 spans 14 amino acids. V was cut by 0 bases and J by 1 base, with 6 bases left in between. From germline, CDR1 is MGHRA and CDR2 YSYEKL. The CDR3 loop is CASSQELAQETQYF. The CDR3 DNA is TGCGCCAGCAGCCAAGAGCTAGCCCAAGAGACCCAGTACTTC.

The CDR3 reads CASSLDRRNSPLHF. Written as DNA, the CDR3 is TGTGCCAGCTCACTGGACAGGAGGAATTCACCCCTCCACTTT. The chain recombines TRBV18 with TRBJ1-6, with 7 bases aligning to TRBD1. The CDR3 length is 14 residues. Germline V gives CDR1 KGHSH, CDR2 LQKENI. V was pared by 4 bases and J by 7 bases, with 4 bases of the junction left unmatched.

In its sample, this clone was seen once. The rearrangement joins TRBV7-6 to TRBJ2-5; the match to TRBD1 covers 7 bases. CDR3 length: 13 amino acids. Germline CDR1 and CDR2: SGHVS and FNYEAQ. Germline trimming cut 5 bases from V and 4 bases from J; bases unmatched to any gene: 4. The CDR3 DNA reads TGTGCCAGCAGCCTCAACAGGGGAGAGACCCAGTACTTC. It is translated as CASSLNRGETQYF.

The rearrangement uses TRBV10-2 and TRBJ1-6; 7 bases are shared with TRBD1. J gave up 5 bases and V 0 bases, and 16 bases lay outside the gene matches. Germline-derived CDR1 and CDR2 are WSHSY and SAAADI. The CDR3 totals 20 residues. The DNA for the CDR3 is TGCGCCAGCAGTGAGTCGATACCTCACGATGGTACAGGGGATAATTCACCCCTCCACTTT. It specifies CASSESIPHDGTGDNSPLHF.

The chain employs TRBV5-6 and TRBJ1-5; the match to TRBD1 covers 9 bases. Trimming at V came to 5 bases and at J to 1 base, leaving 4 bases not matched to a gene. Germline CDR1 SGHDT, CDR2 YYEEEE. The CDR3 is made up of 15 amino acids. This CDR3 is CASRQGQGSNQPQHF. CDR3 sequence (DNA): TGTGCCAGCAGACAAGGACAGGGGAGCAATCAGCCCCAGCATTTT. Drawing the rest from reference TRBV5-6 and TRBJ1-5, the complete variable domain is DAGVTQSPTHLIKTRGQQVTLRCSPKSGHDTVSWYQQALGQGPQFIFQYYEEEERQRGNFPDRFSGHQFPNYSSELNVNALLLGDSALYLCASRQGQGSNQPQHFGDGTRLSIL.

The CDR3 reads CASSLGRDQETQYF. The CDR3, as DNA: TGTGCCAGCAGTTTAGGCCGGGACCAAGAGACCCAGTACTTC. The genes are TRBV28 and TRBJ2-5, with no clear D. The germline V and J ends were trimmed by 2 bases and 0 bases, with 7 bases remaining between them. The germline V gene has CDR1 MDHEN and CDR2 SYDVKM. This CDR3 has 14 residues.

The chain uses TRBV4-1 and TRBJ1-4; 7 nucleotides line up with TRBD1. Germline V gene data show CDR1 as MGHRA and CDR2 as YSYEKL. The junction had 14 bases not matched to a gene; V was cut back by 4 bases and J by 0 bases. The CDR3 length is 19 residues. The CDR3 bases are TGCGCCAGCAGCCGGGGTCCACAGGGGCCATCCCCAACTAATGAAAAACTGTTTTTT. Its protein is CASSRGPQGPSPTNEKLFF.

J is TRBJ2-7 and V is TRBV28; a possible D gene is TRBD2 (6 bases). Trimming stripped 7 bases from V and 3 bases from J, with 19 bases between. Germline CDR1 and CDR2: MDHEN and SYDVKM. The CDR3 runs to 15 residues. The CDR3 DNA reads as TGTGCCAGCACTATAGCTCTCGCGGGGAACTACGAGCAGTACTTC. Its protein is CASTIALAGNYEQYF.

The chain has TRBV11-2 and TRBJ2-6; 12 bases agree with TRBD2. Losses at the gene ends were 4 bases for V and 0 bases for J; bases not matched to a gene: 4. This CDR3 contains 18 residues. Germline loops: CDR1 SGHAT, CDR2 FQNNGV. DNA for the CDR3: TGTGCCAGCAGCTCCGGACTAGCGGGGCTCTCTGGGGCCAACGTCCTGACTTTC. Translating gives CASSSGLAGLSGANVLTF.

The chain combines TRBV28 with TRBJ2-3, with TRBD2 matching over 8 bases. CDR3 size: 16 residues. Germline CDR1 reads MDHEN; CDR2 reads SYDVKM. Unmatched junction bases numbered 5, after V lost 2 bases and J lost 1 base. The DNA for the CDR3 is TGTGCCAGCAGTTTACCGGACGGGGGGGGCACAGATACGCAGTATTTT. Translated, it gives CASSLPDGGGTDTQYF. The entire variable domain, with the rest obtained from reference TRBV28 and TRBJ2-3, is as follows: DVKVTQSSRYLVKRTGEKVFLECVQDMDHENMFWYRQDPGLGLRLIYFSYDVKMKEKGDIPEGYSVSREKKERFSLILESASTNQTSMYLCASSLPDGGGTDTQYFGPGTRLTVL.

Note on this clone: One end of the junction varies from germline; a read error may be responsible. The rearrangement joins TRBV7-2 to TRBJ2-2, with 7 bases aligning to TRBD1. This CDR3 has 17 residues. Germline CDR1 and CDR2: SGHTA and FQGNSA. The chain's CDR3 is CASSSEIQGLNAGELFF. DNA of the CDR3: TGTGCCAGCAGCTCAGAAATACAGGGGTTGAACGCCGGGGAGCTGTTTTTT.

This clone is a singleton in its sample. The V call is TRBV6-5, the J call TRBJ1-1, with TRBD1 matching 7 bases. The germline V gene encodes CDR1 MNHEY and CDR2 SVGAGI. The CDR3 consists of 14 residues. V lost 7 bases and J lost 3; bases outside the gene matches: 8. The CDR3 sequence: CASTRTGGYTEAFF. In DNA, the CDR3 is TGTGCCAGCACCAGGACAGGAGGTTACACTGAAGCTTTCTTT.

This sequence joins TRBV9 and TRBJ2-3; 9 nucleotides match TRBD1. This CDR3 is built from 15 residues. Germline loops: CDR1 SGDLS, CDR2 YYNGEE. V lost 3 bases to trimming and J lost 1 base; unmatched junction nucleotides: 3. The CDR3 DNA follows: TGTGCCAGCAGCGCGGGACAGGGAGGCACAGATACGCAGTATTTT. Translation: CASSAGQGGTDTQYF. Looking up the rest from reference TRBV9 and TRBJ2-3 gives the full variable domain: DSGVTQTPKHLITATGQRVTLRCSPRSGDLSVYWYQQSLDQGLQFLIQYYNGEERAKGNILERFSAQQFPDLHSELNLSSLELGDSALYFCASSAGQGGTDTQYFGPGTRLTVL.

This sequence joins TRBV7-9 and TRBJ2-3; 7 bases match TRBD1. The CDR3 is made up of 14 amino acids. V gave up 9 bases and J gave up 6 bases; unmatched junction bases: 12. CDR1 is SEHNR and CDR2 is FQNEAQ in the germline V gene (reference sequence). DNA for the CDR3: TGTGCCAGTAATACCCCGGGACAGACGGATACGCAGTATTTT. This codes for CASNTPGQTDTQYF.

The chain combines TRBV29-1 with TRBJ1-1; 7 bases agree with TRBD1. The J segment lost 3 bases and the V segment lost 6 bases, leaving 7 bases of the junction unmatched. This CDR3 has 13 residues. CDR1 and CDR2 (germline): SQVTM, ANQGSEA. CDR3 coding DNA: TGCAGCGTACACAGGGGAGGCGACACTGAAGCTTTCTTT. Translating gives CSVHRGGDTEAFF. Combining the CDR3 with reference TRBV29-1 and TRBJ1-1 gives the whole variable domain SAVISQKPSRDICQRGTSLTIQCQVDSQVTMMFWYRQQPGQSLTLIATANQGSEATYESGFVIDKFPISRPNLTFSTLTVSNMSPEDSSIYLCSVHRGGDTEAFFGQGTRLTVV.

The CDR3 sequence is CAISEGYRTYGYTF. CDR3 DNA: TGTGCCATCAGTGAAGGGTACAGGACCTATGGCTACACCTTC. V gene TRBV10-3 combines with J gene TRBJ1-2, with D maybe TRBD1 (5 bases). The CDR3 is 14 residues long. Looked up from germline, CDR1 is ENHRY and CDR2 is SYGVKD. Deletions cut 3 bases from V and 4 bases from J, with 12 bases between.

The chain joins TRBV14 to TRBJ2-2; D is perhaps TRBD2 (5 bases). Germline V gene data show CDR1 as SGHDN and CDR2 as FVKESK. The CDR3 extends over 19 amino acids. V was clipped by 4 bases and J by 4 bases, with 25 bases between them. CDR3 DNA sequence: TGTGCCAGCAGCCCTCCCGGGATTACTAGGAAGTCGGTCACCGGGGAGCTGTTTTTT. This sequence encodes CASSPPGITRKSVTGELFF. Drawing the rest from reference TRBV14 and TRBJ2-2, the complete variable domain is EAGVTQFPSHSVIEKGQTVTLRCDPISGHDNLYWYRRVMGKEIKFLLHFVKESKQDESGMPNNRFLAERTGGTYSTLKVQPAELEDSGVYFCASSPPGITRKSVTGELFFGEGSRLTVL.

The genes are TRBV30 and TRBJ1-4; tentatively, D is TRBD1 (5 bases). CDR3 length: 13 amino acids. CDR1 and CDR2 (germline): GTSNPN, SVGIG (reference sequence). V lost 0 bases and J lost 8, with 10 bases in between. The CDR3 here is CAWSVHRGEKLFF. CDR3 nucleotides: TGTGCCTGGAGTGTACACCGGGGGGAAAAACTGTTTTTT.

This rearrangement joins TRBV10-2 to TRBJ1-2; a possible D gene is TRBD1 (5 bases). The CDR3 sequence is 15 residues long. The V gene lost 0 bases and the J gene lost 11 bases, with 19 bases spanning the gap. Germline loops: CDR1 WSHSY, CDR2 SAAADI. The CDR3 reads CASSESEKGTMGYTF. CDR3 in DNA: TGCGCCAGCAGTGAGTCGGAAAAGGGGACTATGGGGTACACCTTC.